This T cell receptor beta chain is drawn from a study of T cell responses to AZD1222 COVID-19 vaccine. Deletions cut 0 bases from V and 8 bases from J, with 16 bases between. CDR1 and CDR2 from the germline V gene are MGHRA and YSYEKL. This CDR3 contains 15 residues. Using immunoSEQ multiplex PCR, the repertoire was profiled, and TCRdb retains in-frame clones only, with some absent. The sample has about 94,000 clones, around 84% seen once; the top ten hold more than 4%. Study observations and caveats: CD4 TCRs linked to vaccination spanned spike, dominating at 160-218 and 743-854. All repertoire sampling was performed exclusively after the peak T cell response. Seropositive at baseline were only a handful of AZD1222 recipients. Mostly white British, mostly female donors; authors suggested clonal diversity may be underestimated.

A note on this clone: The target antigen is unknown.

The specimen comprised peripheral blood, sampled 28 days after the second AZD1222 dose. The TCR originated in an adult who received the AZD1222 COVID-19 vaccine. This chain uses TRBV4-1 with TRBJ1-1; D remains ambiguous. The CDR3 region is CASSQDRRALGEAFF. DNA of the CDR3: TGCGCCAGCAGCCAAGATAGGAGGGCCCTCGGCGAAGCTTTCTTT.